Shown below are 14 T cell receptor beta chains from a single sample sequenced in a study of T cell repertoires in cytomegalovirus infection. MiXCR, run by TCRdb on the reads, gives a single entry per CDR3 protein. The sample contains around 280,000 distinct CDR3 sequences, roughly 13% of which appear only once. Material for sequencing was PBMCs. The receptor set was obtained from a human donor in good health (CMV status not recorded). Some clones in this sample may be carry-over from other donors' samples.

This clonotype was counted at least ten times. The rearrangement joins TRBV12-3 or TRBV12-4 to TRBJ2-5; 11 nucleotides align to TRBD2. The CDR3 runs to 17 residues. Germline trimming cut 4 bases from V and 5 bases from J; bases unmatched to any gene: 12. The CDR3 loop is CASSSGGLAGAFETQYF. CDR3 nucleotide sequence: TGTGCCAGCAGTTCCGGTGGACTAGCGGGCGCGTTCGAGACCCAGTACTTC.

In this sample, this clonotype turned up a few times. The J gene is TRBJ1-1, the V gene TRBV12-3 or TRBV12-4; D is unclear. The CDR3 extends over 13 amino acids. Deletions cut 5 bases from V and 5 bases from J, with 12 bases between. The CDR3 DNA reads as TGTGCCAGCAGTCTATACCTGGGAACTGAAGCTTTCTTT. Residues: CASSLYLGTEAFF.

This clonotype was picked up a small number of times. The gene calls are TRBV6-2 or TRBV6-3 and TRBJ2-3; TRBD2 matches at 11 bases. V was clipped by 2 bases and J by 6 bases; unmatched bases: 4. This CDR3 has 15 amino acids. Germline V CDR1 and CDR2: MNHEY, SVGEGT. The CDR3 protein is CASSYRLAGWDTQYF. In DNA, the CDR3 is TGTGCCAGCAGTTACCGACTAGCGGGGTGGGATACGCAGTATTTT.

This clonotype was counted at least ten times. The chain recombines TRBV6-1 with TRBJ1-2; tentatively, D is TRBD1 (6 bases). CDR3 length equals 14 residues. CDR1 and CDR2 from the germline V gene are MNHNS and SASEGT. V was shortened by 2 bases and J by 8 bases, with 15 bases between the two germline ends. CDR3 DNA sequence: TGTGCCAGCAGTGAACCCGGGACACTTATGGGCTACACCTTC. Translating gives CASSEPGTLMGYTF.

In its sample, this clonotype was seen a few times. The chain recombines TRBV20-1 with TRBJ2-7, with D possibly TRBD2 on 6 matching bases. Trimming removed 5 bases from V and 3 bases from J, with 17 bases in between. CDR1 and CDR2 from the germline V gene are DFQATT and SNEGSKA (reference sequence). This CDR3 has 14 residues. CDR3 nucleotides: TGCAGTGCTCTCACCCCGGGACTGTTCTACGAGCAGTACTTC. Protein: CSALTPGLFYEQYF.

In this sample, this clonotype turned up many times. In DNA form, the CDR3 reads TGTGCCAGCAGCCCCCGGGGGAGTGCAGATACGCAGTATTTT. It codes for CASSPRGSADTQYF. The chain couples TRBV5-4 to TRBJ2-3, with D maybe TRBD2 (6 bases). The ends were cut back, 4 bases at V and 4 bases at J, with 13 bases in the middle. Germline CDR1 reads SGHNT; CDR2 reads YYREEE (reference sequence). This CDR3 region has 14 residues.

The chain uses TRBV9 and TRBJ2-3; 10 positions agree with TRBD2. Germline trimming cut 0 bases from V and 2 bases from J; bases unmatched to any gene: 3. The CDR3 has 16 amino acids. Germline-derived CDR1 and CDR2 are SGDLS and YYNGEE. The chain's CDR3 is CASSVGLAGVTDTQYF. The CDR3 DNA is TGTGCCAGCAGCGTAGGCCTAGCGGGGGTCACAGATACGCAGTATTTT.

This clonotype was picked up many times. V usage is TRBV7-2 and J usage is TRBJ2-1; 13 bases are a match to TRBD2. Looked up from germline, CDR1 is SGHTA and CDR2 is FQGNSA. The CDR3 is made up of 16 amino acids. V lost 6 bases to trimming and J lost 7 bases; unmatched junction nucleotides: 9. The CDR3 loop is CASSRTSGGGVNEQFF. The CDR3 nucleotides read TGTGCCAGCAGTCGTACTAGCGGGGGGGGGGTGAATGAGCAGTTCTTC.

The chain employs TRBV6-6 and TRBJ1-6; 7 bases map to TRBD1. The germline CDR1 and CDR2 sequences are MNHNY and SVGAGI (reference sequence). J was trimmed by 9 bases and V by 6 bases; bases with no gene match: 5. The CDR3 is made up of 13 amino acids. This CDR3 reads CASSDRAPSPLHF. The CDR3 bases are TGTGCCAGCAGCGACAGGGCACCTTCACCCCTCCACTTT.

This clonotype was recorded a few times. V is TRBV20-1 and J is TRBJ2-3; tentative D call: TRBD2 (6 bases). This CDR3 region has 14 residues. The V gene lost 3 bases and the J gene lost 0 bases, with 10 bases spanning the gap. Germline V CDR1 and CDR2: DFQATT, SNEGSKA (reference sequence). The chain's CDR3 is CSASGAGSTDTQYF. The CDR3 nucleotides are TGCAGTGCTAGTGGCGCGGGGAGCACAGATACGCAGTATTTT.

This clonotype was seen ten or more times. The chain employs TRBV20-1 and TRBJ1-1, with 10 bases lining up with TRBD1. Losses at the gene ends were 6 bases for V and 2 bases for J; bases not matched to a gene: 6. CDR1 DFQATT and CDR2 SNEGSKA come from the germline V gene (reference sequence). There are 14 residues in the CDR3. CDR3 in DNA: TGCAGTGCAAGACAGGGGGCCGGTAACACTGAAGCTTTCTTT. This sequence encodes CSARQGAGNTEAFF.

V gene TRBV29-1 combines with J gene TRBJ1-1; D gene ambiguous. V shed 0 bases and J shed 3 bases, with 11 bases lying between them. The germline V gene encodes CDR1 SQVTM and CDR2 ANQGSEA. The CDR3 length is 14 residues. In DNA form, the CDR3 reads TGCAGCGTTGAAGAGGCCGATGGGGACACTGAAGCTTTCTTT. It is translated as CSVEEADGDTEAFF. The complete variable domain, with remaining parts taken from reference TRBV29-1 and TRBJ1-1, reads SAVISQKPSRDICQRGTSLTIQCQVDSQVTMMFWYRQQPGQSLTLIATANQGSEATYESGFVIDKFPISRPNLTFSTLTVSNMSPEDSSIYLCSVEEADGDTEAFFGQGTRLTVV.

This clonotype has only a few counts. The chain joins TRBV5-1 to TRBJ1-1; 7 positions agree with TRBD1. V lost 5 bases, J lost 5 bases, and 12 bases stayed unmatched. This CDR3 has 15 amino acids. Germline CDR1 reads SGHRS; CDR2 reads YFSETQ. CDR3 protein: CASSPTGAAGTEAFF. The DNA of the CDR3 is TGCGCCAGCAGTCCAACAGGGGCCGCGGGGACTGAAGCTTTCTTT.

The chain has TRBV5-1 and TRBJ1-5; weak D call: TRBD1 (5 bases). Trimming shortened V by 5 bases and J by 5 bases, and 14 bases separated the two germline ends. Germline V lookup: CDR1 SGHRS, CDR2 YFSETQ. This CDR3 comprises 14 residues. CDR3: CASSPTPGDQPQHF. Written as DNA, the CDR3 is TGCGCCAGCAGTCCAACGCCGGGGGATCAGCCCCAGCATTTT.